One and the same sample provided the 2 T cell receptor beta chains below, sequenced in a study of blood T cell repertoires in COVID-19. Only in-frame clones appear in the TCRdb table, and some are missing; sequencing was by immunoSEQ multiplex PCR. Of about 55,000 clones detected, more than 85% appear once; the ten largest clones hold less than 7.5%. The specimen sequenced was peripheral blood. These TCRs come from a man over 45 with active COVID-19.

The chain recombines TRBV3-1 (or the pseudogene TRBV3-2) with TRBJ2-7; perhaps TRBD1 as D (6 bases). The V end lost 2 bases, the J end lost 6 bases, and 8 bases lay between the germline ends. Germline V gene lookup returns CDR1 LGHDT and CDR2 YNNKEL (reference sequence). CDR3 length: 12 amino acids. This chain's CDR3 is CASSQPRGEQYF. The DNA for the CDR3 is TGTGCCAGCAGCCAACCCAGGGGCGAGCAGTACTTC.

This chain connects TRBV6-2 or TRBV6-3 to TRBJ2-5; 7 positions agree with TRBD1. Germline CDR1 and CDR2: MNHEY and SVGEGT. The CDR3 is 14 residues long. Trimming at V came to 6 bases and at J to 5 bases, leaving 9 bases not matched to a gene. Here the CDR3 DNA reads TGTGCCAGCAGCCCTAAGGGGGCGCATGAGACCCAGTACTTC. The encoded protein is CASSPKGAHETQYF.